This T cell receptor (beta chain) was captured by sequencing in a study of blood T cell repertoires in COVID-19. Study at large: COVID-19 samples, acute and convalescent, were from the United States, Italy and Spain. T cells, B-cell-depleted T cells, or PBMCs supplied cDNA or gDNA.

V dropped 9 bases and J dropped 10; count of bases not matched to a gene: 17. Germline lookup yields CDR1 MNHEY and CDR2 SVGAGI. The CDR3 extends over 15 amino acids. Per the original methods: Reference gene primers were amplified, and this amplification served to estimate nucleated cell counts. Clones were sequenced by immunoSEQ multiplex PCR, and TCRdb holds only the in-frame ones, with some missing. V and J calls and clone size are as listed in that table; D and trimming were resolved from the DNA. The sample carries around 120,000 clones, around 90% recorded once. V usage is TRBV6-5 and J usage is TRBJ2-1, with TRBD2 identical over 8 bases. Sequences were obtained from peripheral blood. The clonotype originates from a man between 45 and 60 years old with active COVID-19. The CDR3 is CASSGLSSGFEEQFF. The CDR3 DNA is TGTGCCAGTTCGGGGTTGTCTAGCGGGTTTGAAGAGCAGTTCTTC.